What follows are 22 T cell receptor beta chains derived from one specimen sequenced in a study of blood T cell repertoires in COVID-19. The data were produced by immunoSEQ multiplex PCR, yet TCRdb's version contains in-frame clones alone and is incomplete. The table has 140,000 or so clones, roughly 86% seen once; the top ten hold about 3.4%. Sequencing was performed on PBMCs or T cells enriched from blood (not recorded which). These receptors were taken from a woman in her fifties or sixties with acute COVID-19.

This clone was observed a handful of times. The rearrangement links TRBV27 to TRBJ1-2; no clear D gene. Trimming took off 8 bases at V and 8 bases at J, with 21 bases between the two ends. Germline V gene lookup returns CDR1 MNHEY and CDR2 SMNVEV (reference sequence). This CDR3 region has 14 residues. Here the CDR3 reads CASGSVLRESGYTF. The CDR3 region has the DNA TGTGCCAGCGGGTCGGTTTTGAGGGAGTCCGGCTACACCTTC.

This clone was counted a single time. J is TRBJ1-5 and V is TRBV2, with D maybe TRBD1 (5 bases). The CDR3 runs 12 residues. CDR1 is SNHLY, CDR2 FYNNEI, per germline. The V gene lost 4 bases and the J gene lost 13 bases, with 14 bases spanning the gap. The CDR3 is CASSGRVNNQHF. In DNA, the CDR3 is TGTGCCAGCAGTGGCAGGGTAAACAATCAGCATTTT.

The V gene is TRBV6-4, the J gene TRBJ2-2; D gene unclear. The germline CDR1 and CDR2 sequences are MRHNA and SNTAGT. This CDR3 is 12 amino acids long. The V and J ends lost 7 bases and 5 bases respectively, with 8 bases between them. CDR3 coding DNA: TGTGCCAGCAACGCCGGGACCGGGGAGCTGTTTTTT. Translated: CASNAGTGELFF.

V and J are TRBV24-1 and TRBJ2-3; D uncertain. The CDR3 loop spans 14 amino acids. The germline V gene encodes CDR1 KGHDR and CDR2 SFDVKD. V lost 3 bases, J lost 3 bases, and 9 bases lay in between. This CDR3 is CATSDSKTTDTQYF. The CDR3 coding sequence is TGTGCCACCAGTGATAGTAAGACAACAGATACGCAGTATTTT.

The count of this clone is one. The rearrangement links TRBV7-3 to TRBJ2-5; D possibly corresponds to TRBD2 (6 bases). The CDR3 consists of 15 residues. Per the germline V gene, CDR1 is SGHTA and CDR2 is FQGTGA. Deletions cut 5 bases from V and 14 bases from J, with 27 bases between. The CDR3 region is CASSPALASITDQYF. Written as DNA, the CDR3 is TGTGCCAGCAGCCCAGCACTAGCCTCTATAACCGACCAATACTTC.

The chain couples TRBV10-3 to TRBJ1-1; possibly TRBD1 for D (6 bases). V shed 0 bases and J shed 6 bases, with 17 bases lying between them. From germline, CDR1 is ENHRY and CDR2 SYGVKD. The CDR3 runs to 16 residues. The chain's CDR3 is CAISESPPGTSSEAFF. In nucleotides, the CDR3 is TGTGCCATCAGTGAGTCGCCCCCCGGGACATCCTCTGAAGCTTTCTTT.

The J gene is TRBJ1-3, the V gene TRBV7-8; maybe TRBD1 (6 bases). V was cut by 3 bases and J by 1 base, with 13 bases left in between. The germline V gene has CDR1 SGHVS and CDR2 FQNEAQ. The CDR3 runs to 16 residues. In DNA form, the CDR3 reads TGTGCCAGCAGCTTCCCAGGAACAGGGTCTGGAAACACCATATATTTT. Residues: CASSFPGTGSGNTIYF.

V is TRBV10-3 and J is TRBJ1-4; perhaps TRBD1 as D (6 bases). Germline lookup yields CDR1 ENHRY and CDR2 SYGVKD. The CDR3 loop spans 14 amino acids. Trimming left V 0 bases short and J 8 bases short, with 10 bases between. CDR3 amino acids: CAISESTGPEKLFF. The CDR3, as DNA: TGTGCCATCAGTGAGTCGACAGGACCCGAAAAACTGTTTTTT.

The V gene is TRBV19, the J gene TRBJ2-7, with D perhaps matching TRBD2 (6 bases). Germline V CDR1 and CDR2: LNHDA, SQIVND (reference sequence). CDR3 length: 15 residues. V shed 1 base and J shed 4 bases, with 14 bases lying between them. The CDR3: CASSIASEGLYEQYF. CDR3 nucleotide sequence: TGTGCCAGTAGTATAGCGTCGGAGGGGCTGTACGAGCAGTACTTC.

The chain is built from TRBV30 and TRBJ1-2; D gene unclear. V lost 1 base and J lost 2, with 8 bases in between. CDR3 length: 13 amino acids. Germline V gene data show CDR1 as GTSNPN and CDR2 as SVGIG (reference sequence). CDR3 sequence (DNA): TGTGCCTGGAGTGATCAGAACAACTATGGCTACACCTTC. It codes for CAWSDQNNYGYTF.

As DNA, the CDR3 is TGTGCCAGCAGTCCGGCCCGGGGGGCTGGGCAGCCCCAGCATTTT. Its translation: CASSPARGAGQPQHF. The chain carries TRBV28 and TRBJ1-5, with a weak D call TRBD1 (6 bases). Looked up from germline, CDR1 is MDHEN and CDR2 is SYDVKM. The CDR3 covers 15 residues. Between the trimmed V and J ends, which lost 5 bases and 7 bases, there was a span of 18 bases.

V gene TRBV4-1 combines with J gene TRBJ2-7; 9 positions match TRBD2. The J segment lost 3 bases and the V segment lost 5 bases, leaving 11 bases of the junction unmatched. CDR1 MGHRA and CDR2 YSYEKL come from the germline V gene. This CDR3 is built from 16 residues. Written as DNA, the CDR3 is TGCGCCAGCAGCGAAGCGAATAGCGGGAGTTTCTACGAGCAGTACTTC. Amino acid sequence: CASSEANSGSFYEQYF.

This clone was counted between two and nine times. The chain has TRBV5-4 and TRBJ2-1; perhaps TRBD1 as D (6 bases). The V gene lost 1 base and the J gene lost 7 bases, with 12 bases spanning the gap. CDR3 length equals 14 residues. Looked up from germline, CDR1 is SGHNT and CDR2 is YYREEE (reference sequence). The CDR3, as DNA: TGTGCCAGCAGCTTGTGGTCTAGGGGGAATGAGCAGTTCTTC. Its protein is CASSLWSRGNEQFF.

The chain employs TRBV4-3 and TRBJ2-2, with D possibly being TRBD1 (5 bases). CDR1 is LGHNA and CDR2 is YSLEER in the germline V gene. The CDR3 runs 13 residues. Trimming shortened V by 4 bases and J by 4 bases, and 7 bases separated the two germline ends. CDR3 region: CASSRGGTGELFF. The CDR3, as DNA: TGCGCCAGCAGCCGGGGCGGCACCGGGGAGCTGTTTTTT.

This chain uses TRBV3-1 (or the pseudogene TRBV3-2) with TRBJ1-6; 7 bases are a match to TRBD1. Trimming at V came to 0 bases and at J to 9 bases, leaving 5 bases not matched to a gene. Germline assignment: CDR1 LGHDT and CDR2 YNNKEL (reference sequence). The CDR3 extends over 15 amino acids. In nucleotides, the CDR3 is TGTGCCAGCAGCCAAGAAGAGGGGGCCGGTTCACCCCTCCACTTT. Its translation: CASSQEEGAGSPLHF.

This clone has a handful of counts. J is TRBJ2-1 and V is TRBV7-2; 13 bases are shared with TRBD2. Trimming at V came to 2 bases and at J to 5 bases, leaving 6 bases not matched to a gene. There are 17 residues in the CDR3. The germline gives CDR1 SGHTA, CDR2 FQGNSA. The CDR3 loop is CASSLWGLAGTNNEQFF. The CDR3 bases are TGTGCCAGCAGCTTATGGGGACTAGCGGGAACCAACAATGAGCAGTTCTTC.

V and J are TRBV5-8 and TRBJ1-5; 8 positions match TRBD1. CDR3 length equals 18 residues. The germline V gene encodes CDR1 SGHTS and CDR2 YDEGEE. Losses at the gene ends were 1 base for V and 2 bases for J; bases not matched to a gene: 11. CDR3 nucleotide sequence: TGTGCCAGCAGCTTGCGGTTGGGGACAGGAATTGGCAATCAGCCCCAGCATTTT. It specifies CASSLRLGTGIGNQPQHF.

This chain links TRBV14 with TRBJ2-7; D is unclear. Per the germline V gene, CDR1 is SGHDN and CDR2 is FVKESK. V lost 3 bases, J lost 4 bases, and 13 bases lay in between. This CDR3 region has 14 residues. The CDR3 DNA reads TGTGCCAGCAGCCATCAAATTCGCGAATACGAGCAGTACTTC. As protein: CASSHQIREYEQYF.

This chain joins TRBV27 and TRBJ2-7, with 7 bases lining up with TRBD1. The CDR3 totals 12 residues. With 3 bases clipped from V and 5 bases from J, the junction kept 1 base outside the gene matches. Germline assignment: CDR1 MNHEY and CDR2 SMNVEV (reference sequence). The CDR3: CASSFQGDEQYF. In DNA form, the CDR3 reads TGTGCCAGCAGTTTTCAGGGGGACGAGCAGTACTTC.

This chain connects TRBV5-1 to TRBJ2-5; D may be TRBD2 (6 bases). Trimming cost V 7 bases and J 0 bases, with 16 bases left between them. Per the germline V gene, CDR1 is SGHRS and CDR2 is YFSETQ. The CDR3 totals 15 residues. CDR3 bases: TGCGCCAGCCATTCCTATGGCGGGAACCAAGAGACCCAGTACTTC. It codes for CASHSYGGNQETQYF.

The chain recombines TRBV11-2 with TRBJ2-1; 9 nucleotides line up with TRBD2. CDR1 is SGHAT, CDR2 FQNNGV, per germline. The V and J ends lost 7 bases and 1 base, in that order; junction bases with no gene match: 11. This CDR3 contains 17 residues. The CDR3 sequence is CASTNGDSGRSYNEQFF. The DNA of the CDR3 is TGTGCCAGCACCAACGGGGATAGCGGGAGATCCTACAATGAGCAGTTCTTC.

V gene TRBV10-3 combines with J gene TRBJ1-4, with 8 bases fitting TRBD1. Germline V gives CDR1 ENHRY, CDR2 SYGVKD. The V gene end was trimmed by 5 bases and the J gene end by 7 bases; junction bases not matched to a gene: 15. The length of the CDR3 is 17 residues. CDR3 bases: TGTGCCATCAGTCCCACGACGTTCAGGGGGCGCGGTGAAAAACTGTTTTTT. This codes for CAISPTTFRGRGEKLFF.